The 29 T cell receptor beta chains listed next were all sequenced from one sample in a study of immune heterogeneity within non-small cell lung tumors. TCR beta CDR3 amplification used multiplex PCR with 32 V and 13 J primers. TCRdb independently ran MiXCR on the multiplex PCR reads; one entry per CDR3 protein. Here the sample spans 10,000 to 12,000 distinct CDR3 sequences, just under 30% being singletons. TCRs were amplified from approximately 600 ng gDNA of bulk tumor per sample. Biopsy collection occurred during surgery, with several far-apart biopsies per primary tumor. It was patients with untreated, newly diagnosed non-small cell lung cancer who underwent curative surgery. The specimen was lung tumor tissue. These receptor sequences come from a woman aged 55-70 years with non-small cell lung cancer.

This clonotype is termed medium-sized. CDR3 in amino acids: CASRGPQELAGFVTGELFF. CDR3 nucleotides: TGTGCCAGCCGTGGCCCGCAGGAACTAGCGGGATTTGTAACCGGGGAGCTGTTTTTT. This chain joins TRBV6-8 and TRBJ2-2; 10 bases match TRBD2. The CDR3 totals 19 residues. In germline, CDR1 is MNHGY, CDR2 SAAAGT. J gave up 5 bases and V 8 bases, and 20 bases lay outside the gene matches.

About this clonotype: This may be a read error, as it is one base from a much larger clone. This chain links TRBV6-2 or TRBV6-3 with TRBJ2-1; D gene unclear. The CDR3 is 19 amino acids. Germline values: CDR1 MNHEY, CDR2 SVGEGT. V was trimmed by 0 bases and J by 3 bases, leaving 21 bases between them. CDR3 sequence reads: CASSYSLRPPPIYYNEQFF. The CDR3 DNA reads TGTGCCAGCAGTTACTCGCTTCGACCCCCTCCTATTTACTACAATGAGCAGTTCTTC.

This chain connects TRBV6-1 to TRBJ1-4, with 8 nucleotides matching TRBD1. The CDR3 loop spans 15 amino acids. Germline V lookup: CDR1 MNHNS, CDR2 SASEGT. J was trimmed by 8 bases and V by 1 base; bases with no gene match: 6. CDR3 DNA: TGTGCCAGCAGTGAAGGGACAGGGAGGGCGGAAAAACTGTTTTTT. It encodes CASSEGTGRAEKLFF.

Relative to its sample, this clonotype is medium-sized (0.01 to 0.1%). This chain connects TRBV30 to TRBJ2-4; 7 bases are shared with TRBD1. V gave up 2 bases and J gave up 4 bases; unmatched junction bases: 5. The CDR3 spans 14 residues. CDR1 and CDR2 (germline): GTSNPN, SVGIG (reference sequence). For the CDR3, the DNA is TGTGCCTGGAGTCAAGGGGGCGATAAAAACATTCAGTACTTC. This gives the protein CAWSQGGDKNIQYF.

This clonotype appeared a few times. This chain uses TRBV9 with TRBJ2-6, with no clear D. The germline V and J ends were trimmed by 4 bases and 0 bases, with 11 bases remaining between them. Germline V lookup: CDR1 SGDLS, CDR2 YYNGEE. This CDR3 spans 16 amino acids. The CDR3 here is CASSPGGSSGANVLTF. CDR3 in DNA: TGTGCCAGCAGCCCAGGTGGTAGCTCTGGGGCCAACGTCCTGACTTTC. Full variable domain (missing parts from reference TRBV9 and TRBJ2-6): DSGVTQTPKHLITATGQRVTLRCSPRSGDLSVYWYQQSLDQGLQFLIQYYNGEERAKGNILERFSAQQFPDLHSELNLSSLELGDSALYFCASSPGGSSGANVLTFGAGSRLTVL.

Points on this clonotype: A read error is likely, as this CDR3 ends without the conserved phenylalanine or tryptophan. It is unclear where the CDR3 begins or ends on the DNA, so no DNA is shown, and the CDR3 is as TCRdb lists it. The V and J genes are TRBV6-2 or TRBV6-3 and TRBJ2-3; the table calls TRBD2, which could not be checked here. The CDR3 is 14 residues long, ends included. CDR1 MNHEY and CDR2 SVGEGT come from the germline V gene. The chain's CDR3 is CASSYQDYEQYFGP.

This clonotype was counted ten times or more. The rearrangement links TRBV7-3 to TRBJ2-1, with 7 bases matching TRBD2. Germline loops: CDR1 SGHTA, CDR2 FQGTGA. The J segment lost 9 bases and the V segment lost 8 bases, leaving 7 bases of the junction unmatched. The CDR3 is 12 amino acids. The DNA of the CDR3 is TGTGCCAGCGGGCTAGCGGTCGGTGAGCAGTTCTTC. This gives the protein CASGLAVGEQFF.

This clonotype has only a few counts. This chain uses TRBV5-6 with TRBJ2-1; D ambiguous. This CDR3 is 12 amino acids long. CDR1 is SGHDT, CDR2 YYEEEE, per germline. Trimming left V 0 bases short and J 5 bases short, with 3 bases between. The CDR3 coding sequence is TGTGCCAGCAGCTTGGAGGACAATGAGCAGTTCTTC. Its translation: CASSLEDNEQFF.

V gene TRBV20-1 combines with J gene TRBJ2-5; TRBD2 is a possible D gene (5 bases). This CDR3 spans 14 amino acids. V shed 3 bases and J shed 4 bases, with 15 bases lying between them. Looked up from germline, CDR1 is DFQATT and CDR2 is SNEGSKA (reference sequence). In nucleotides, the CDR3 is TGCAGTGCTAGTGGTGGAGGCATGGTAGAGACCCAGTACTTC. Its translation is CSASGGGMVETQYF.

With respect to this clonotype: A much larger clone differs from this one at a single base, so this may be a read error. This is likely a read error, given that the CDR3 carries no conserved phenylalanine or tryptophan at its end. The chain is built from TRBV7-2 and TRBJ1-4, with D maybe TRBD1 (6 bases). With 1 base removed from V and 7 bases from J, the gap between germline ends came to 13 bases. The CDR3 runs 15 residues. From germline, CDR1 is SGHTA and CDR2 FQGNSA. The CDR3 reads CASSLEGRGGEKLFV. For the CDR3, the DNA is TGTGCCAGCAGCTTAGAGGGCAGGGGTGGTGAAAAACTGTTTGTT.

The chain joins TRBV24-1 to TRBJ2-2; 9 bases agree with TRBD1. The CDR3 loop spans 16 amino acids. After removal of 3 bases from V and 4 bases from J, the junction contained 5 bases not matched to a gene. Germline CDR1 reads KGHDR; CDR2 reads SFDVKD. The DNA of the CDR3 is TGTGCCACCAGTGATCCGGGACAGGGTACCACCGGGGAGCTGTTTTTT. Protein: CATSDPGQGTTGELFF.

This clonotype was detected only a few times. This chain uses TRBV6-1 with TRBJ2-5, with D unresolved. Germline loops: CDR1 MNHNS, CDR2 SASEGT. This CDR3 region has 12 residues. Trimming left V 6 bases short and J 4 bases short, with 9 bases between. The CDR3 reads CASSPHLETQYF. The CDR3 DNA sequence: TGTGCCAGCAGCCCGCACTTAGAGACCCAGTACTTC.

This clonotype counts as medium-sized. The genes are TRBV19 and TRBJ2-2; D not certain. CDR3 length equals 16 residues. The V end was cut by 8 bases, the J end by 0 bases, with 16 bases between. Germline CDR1 and CDR2: LNHDA and SQIVND (reference sequence). Written as DNA, the CDR3 is TGTGCCAGTGGAAACTTAGACGGATCGAACACCGGGGAGCTGTTTTTT. Amino acids: CASGNLDGSNTGELFF.

This clonotype showed up many times. The genes are TRBV25-1 and TRBJ2-3; D remains unclear. In germline, CDR1 is MGHDK, CDR2 SYGVNS. This CDR3 comprises 11 residues. Trimming pared 5 bases from V and 5 bases from J, leaving 5 bases between. The CDR3 reads CASSLGDTQYF. CDR3 nucleotide sequence: TGTGCCAGCAGTCTGGGAGATACGCAGTATTTT.

The CDR3 DNA follows: TGTGCCATCAGTGAGTTCACGGGGCGCCAAGAGACCCAGTACTTC. Residues: CAISEFTGRQETQYF. The chain uses TRBV10-3 and TRBJ2-5, with D perhaps matching TRBD1 or TRBD2 (5 bases each). V was cut by 1 base and J by 1 base, with 10 bases left in between. The CDR3 consists of 15 residues. Germline assignment: CDR1 ENHRY and CDR2 SYGVKD.

By proportion, this clonotype is medium-sized (0.01 to 0.1%). The chain combines TRBV2 with TRBJ1-4; TRBD1 is a possible D gene (5 bases). Trimming shortened V by 9 bases and J by 5 bases, and 10 bases separated the two germline ends. Germline CDR1 is SNHLY and CDR2 is FYNNEI. The CDR3 sequence is 12 residues long. The CDR3 protein is CARRGQNEKLFF. The CDR3 nucleotides read TGTGCCAGGAGGGGTCAGAATGAAAAACTGTTTTTT.

Regarding this clonotype: Just one base apart from a much larger clone, this may be a read error. The chain links TRBV9 to TRBJ1-4; D not certain. This CDR3 has 15 amino acids. From germline, CDR1 is SGDLS and CDR2 YYNGEE. The CDR3, as DNA: TGTGCCAGCAGCGTAACAACAGCAACTAATCAAAAACTGTTTTTT. Amino acid sequence: CASSVTTATNQKLFF.

This clonotype is medium-sized in the sample. The chain carries TRBV28 and TRBJ1-2; 10 nucleotides match TRBD1. The V segment lost 8 bases and the J segment 6 bases; nucleotides outside the gene matches: 0. The CDR3 contains 11 residues. Germline CDR1 and CDR2: MDHEN and SYDVKM. Here the CDR3 DNA reads TGTGCCAGCGGGACAGGGGATGGCTACACCTTC. This codes for CASGTGDGYTF.

Details on this clonotype: A junction boundary mismatches the germline segment, possibly from a read error. The rearrangement links TRBV27 to TRBJ2-3; 12 nucleotides align to TRBD2. The CDR3 contains 17 residues. Germline V gene lookup returns CDR1 MNHEY and CDR2 SMNVEV (reference sequence). CDR3 bases: TGTGCCAGCAGTCCCCGACTAGCGGGAGCCCCCTCAGATACCCAGTATTTT. The encoded protein is CASSPRLAGAPSDTQYF.

V usage is TRBV20-1 and J usage is TRBJ2-3; TRBD2 is a possible D gene (5 bases). Germline loops: CDR1 DFQATT, CDR2 SNEGSKA (reference sequence). V lost 4 bases and J lost 0, with 17 bases in between. This CDR3 has 16 residues. DNA of the CDR3: TGCAGTGCTATTATTACGGACTTTACTAGCACAGATACGCAGTATTTT. The encoded protein is CSAIITDFTSTDTQYF.

The chain employs TRBV28 and TRBJ1-5, with D hard to call. Germline loops: CDR1 MDHEN, CDR2 SYDVKM. The length of the CDR3 is 16 residues. Trimming pared 5 bases from V and 3 bases from J, leaving 17 bases between. CDR3 sequence (DNA): TGTGCCAGCAGTACCACCGGATTGGGTTACAATCAGCCCCAGCATTTT. This codes for CASSTTGLGYNQPQHF.

The V call is TRBV5-1, the J call TRBJ2-6; D perhaps matches TRBD2 (6 bases). With 0 bases removed from V and 0 bases from J, the gap between germline ends came to 13 bases. CDR3 length: 18 residues. The germline CDR1 and CDR2 sequences are SGHRS and YFSETQ. This chain's CDR3 is CASSLGAEGSSGANVLTF. CDR3 bases: TGCGCCAGCAGCTTGGGCGCGGAGGGGAGCTCTGGGGCCAACGTCCTGACTTTC.

This clonotype is medium-sized in the sample. This chain joins TRBV6-2 or TRBV6-3 and TRBJ2-3; D might be TRBD2 (6 bases). V dropped 5 bases and J dropped 4 bases, with 19 bases sitting between them. Per germline, CDR1 MNHEY and CDR2 SVGEGT. CDR3 length equals 16 residues. CDR3 sequence reads: CASSRPVFGSADTQYF. The CDR3 coding sequence is TGTGCCAGCAGTAGACCCGTCTTCGGGAGCGCAGATACGCAGTATTTT.

This chain uses TRBV28 with TRBJ2-3; 13 bases align to TRBD2. Germline V gives CDR1 MDHEN, CDR2 SYDVKM. This CDR3 is built from 16 residues. The V gene end was trimmed by 5 bases and the J gene end by 5 bases; junction bases not matched to a gene: 7. The DNA for the CDR3 is TGTGCCAGCAGTGGGGGGACTAGCGGGATGATAGATACGCAGTATTTT. As protein: CASSGGTSGMIDTQYF.

This clonotype was seen many times. As DNA, the CDR3 is TGTGCCAGCAGCTCGCCGGGGCTAGCGGTCACAGATACGCAGTATTTT. This gives the protein CASSSPGLAVTDTQYF. The chain has TRBV12-3 or TRBV12-4 and TRBJ2-3, with 7 bases lining up with TRBD2. V lost 6 bases and J lost 2; bases outside the gene matches: 11. This CDR3 region has 16 residues.

The V gene is TRBV28, the J gene TRBJ2-1, with D hard to call. V lost 7 bases to trimming and J lost 7 bases, with 8 bases between them. Germline assignment: CDR1 MDHEN and CDR2 SYDVKM. This CDR3 has 11 amino acids. The CDR3 bases are TGTGCCAGCACAATTCTTAATGAGCAGTTCTTC. This codes for CASTILNEQFF.

The chain uses TRBV11-3 and TRBJ2-7; D is perhaps TRBD2 (5 bases). V was shortened by 9 bases and J by 0 bases, with 15 bases between the two germline ends. In germline, CDR1 is SGHNT, CDR2 YENEEA. This CDR3 contains 14 residues. CDR3 bases: TGTGCCAGTTCTGAGGGAGCATCCTCCTACGAGCAGTACTTC. It yields the protein CASSEGASSYEQYF.

A note on this clonotype: This may be a read error: a much more frequent sequence differs by one nucleotide. The rearrangement uses TRBV11-1 and TRBJ1-1, with D possibly matching TRBD1 (6 bases). This CDR3 is 14 amino acids long. CDR1 is SGHAT, CDR2 FQDESV, per germline (reference sequence). CDR3 loop: CASSLEGGNTEALF. The CDR3 bases are TGTGCCAGCAGCTTAGAGGGGGGGAACACTGAAGCTTTGTTT. The variable domain in full, completed from reference TRBV11-1 and TRBJ1-1, reads EAEVAQSPRYKITEKSQAVAFWCDPISGHATLYWYRQILGQGPELLVQFQDESVVDDSQLPKDRFSAERLKGVDSTLKIQPAELGDSAMYLCASSLEGGNTEALFGQGTRLTVV.

By sample share, this clonotype is medium-sized. V usage is TRBV20-1 and J usage is TRBJ2-7; a weak D match, TRBD2 (6 bases). V lost 0 bases and J 0 bases, leaving 15 bases between the germline ends. Germline assignment: CDR1 DFQATT and CDR2 SNEGSKA (reference sequence). The CDR3 runs 16 residues. The CDR3 coding sequence is TGCAGTGCTAGAGATGGGGGGATTTCGAGCTCCTACGAGCAGTACTTC. The encoded protein is CSARDGGISSSYEQYF.